These T cell receptor beta chains were read from a single sample in a study of T cell responses to AZD1222 COVID-19 vaccine. TCRdb keeps only in-frame clones here, not all; method: immunoSEQ multiplex PCR. This sample yields some 63,000 clones, of which roughly 87% are seen a single time; under 6.5% belongs to the top ten. Sequences were derived from peripheral blood, sampled 28 days after the second AZD1222 dose. The receptors derive from an adult who received the AZD1222 COVID-19 vaccine. CDR3s include the opening cysteine and the closing phenylalanine or tryptophan. The order of the fields is clone size, V gene, D gene, J gene, CDR3 protein, CDR3 DNA. The D gene is left open where the match is weak. Clone sizes are given selectively: once, few, many, or a class where the clone is expanded.

>-|TRBV7-2|TRBD2|TRBJ2-1
CASSLSGRKNNEQFF
TGTGCCAGCAGCCTGAGCGGGAGAAAGAACAATGAGCAGTTCTTC
>-|TRBV5-5|-|TRBJ2-2
CASSFWRVNTGELFF
TGTGCCAGCAGCTTCTGGCGGGTTAACACCGGGGAGCTGTTTTTT
>-|TRBV19|TRBD1|TRBJ2-5
CASSMGQGQETQYF
TGTGCCAGTAGTATGGGACAGGGCCAAGAGACCCAGTACTTC
>-|TRBV28|TRBD1|TRBJ1-2
CAINPGTGSPYYGYTF
TGTGCCATTAACCCCGGGACAGGGAGCCCGTACTATGGCTACACCTTC
>-|TRBV14|-|TRBJ2-3
CASSQDSRLHTDTQYF
TGTGCCAGCAGCCAAGATAGTCGACTCCACACAGATACGCAGTATTTT
>-|TRBV6-5|TRBD2|TRBJ2-5
CASSSGTSVRETQYF
TGTGCCAGCAGCTCAGGGACTAGCGTCCGAGAGACCCAGTACTTC
>few|TRBV6-5|TRBD1|TRBJ2-7
CASSDRGPSSYEQYF
TGTGCCAGCAGCGACAGGGGCCCCAGCTCCTACGAGCAGTACTTC
>-|TRBV5-6|-|TRBJ2-2
CASSLLDGELFF
TGTGCCAGCAGTCTATTGGACGGGGAGCTGTTTTTT
>-|TRBV9|TRBD1|TRBJ1-4
CASSVTGTNEKLFF
TGTGCCAGCAGCGTGACAGGGACTAATGAAAAACTGTTTTTT
>-|TRBV29-1|-|TRBJ2-7
CSVGISSYEQYF
TGCAGCGTTGGGATCAGCTCCTACGAGCAGTACTTC
>-|TRBV19|TRBD2|TRBJ2-1
CASSIMLAGVDNEQFF
TGTGCCAGTAGTATCATGCTAGCGGGAGTCGACAATGAGCAGTTCTTC
>-|TRBV11-2|-|TRBJ2-5
CASSLGRDPYQETQYF
TGTGCCAGCAGCTTAGGGCGGGACCCGTATCAAGAGACCCAGTACTTC
>-|TRBV3-1/TRBV3-2|-|TRBJ2-3
CASSPWQGELTDTQYF
TGTGCCAGCAGCCCATGGCAGGGAGAACTCACAGATACGCAGTATTTT
>once|TRBV5-1|TRBD2|TRBJ2-5
CASSFGLAGDQETQYF
TGCGCCAGCAGCTTCGGACTAGCGGGGGACCAAGAGACCCAGTACTTC
>-|TRBV5-1|-|TRBJ1-5
CASSPDSSNQPQHF
TGCGCCAGCAGCCCCGACAGTTCTAACCAGCCCCAGCATTTT
>once|TRBV15|TRBD2|TRBJ2-1
CATSQREVLFF
TGTGCCACCAGCCAGCGGGAGGTGCTGTTCTTC
>few|TRBV7-9|TRBD1|TRBJ1-4
CASSPGQGGEKLFF
TGTGCCAGCAGCCCGGGACAGGGCGGAGAAAAACTGTTTTTT
>-|TRBV11-3|TRBD1|TRBJ1-5
CASSLRTGSNQPQHF
TGTGCCAGCAGCTTAAGGACAGGGAGCAATCAGCCCCAGCATTTT
>few|TRBV30|TRBD2|TRBJ2-1
CAWRALAGGPWVF
TGTGCCTGGAGAGCTCTAGCGGGGGGGCCTTGGGTCTTC
>-|TRBV19|-|TRBJ1-6
CASSISGASSPLHF
TGTGCCAGTAGTATTTCGGGGGCTAGTTCACCCCTCCACTTT
>few|TRBV19|-|TRBJ1-5
CASRTTMDTRNQPQHF
TGTGCCAGTAGAACAACCATGGACACCCGCAATCAGCCCCAGCATTTT
>once|TRBV11-2|-|TRBJ2-7
CASSLGWIYEQYF
TGTGCCAGCAGCTTAGGATGGATTTACGAGCAGTACTTC
>-|TRBV2|-|TRBJ2-7
CASSERASARQNEQYF
TGTGCCAGCAGTGAACGGGCTAGCGCCAGACAGAACGAGCAGTACTTC
>-|TRBV29-1|-|TRBJ1-2
CSVTDVWGSGYTF
TGCAGCGTGACTGATGTGTGGGGAAGCGGCTACACCTTC
>-|TRBV7-9|TRBD2|TRBJ2-2
CASSLGLAETGELFF
TGTGCCAGCAGCTTAGGACTAGCGGAGACCGGGGAGCTGTTTTTT
>-|TRBV19|-|TRBJ2-3
CASSMRSNTQYF
TGTGCCAGTAGTATGCGGTCGAATACGCAGTATTTT
>-|TRBV24-1|TRBD1|TRBJ2-3
CATSGRDRGRSTDTQYF
TGTGCCACCAGTGGCCGAGACAGGGGCCGTAGCACAGATACGCAGTATTTT
>-|TRBV2|TRBD1|TRBJ2-7
CASGTGGSYEQYF
TGTGCCAGTGGGACAGGGGGCTCTTACGAGCAGTACTTC
>-|TRBV6-5|TRBD2|TRBJ2-7
CASSPPGLAGSKQYF
TGTGCCAGCAGTCCTCCGGGGCTAGCGGGGTCAAAGCAGTACTTC
>-|TRBV6-5|TRBD1|TRBJ1-5
CASRLAGGQPQHF
TGTGCCAGCAGGCTGGCAGGGGGTCAGCCCCAGCATTTT
>-|TRBV7-2|-|TRBJ2-1
CASSWGFGSYNEQFF
TGTGCCAGCAGCTGGGGATTCGGGTCCTACAATGAGCAGTTCTTC
>-|TRBV3-1/TRBV3-2|-|TRBJ2-1
CASSHFRAYNEQFF
TGTGCCAGCAGCCACTTCAGGGCCTACAATGAGCAGTTCTTC
>once|TRBV3-1/TRBV3-2|-|TRBJ2-7
CASSQFYEQYF
TGTGCCAGCAGCCAGTTCTACGAGCAGTACTTC
>-|TRBV11-2|-|TRBJ2-7
CASSLVRQGRIYEQYF
TGTGCCAGCAGCTTAGTCCGGCAGGGGAGAATCTACGAGCAGTACTTC
>few|TRBV7-9|-|TRBJ1-1
CASSLGQMNTEAFF
TGTGCCAGCAGCTTAGGACAAATGAACACTGAAGCTTTCTTT
>once|TRBV2|-|TRBJ2-3
CASSDGSGTDTQYF
TGTGCCAGCAGTGACGGTAGCGGCACAGATACGCAGTATTTT
>-|TRBV6-6|-|TRBJ1-5
CASSSNQPQHF
TGTGCCAGCAGTTCAAATCAGCCCCAGCATTTT
>-|TRBV10-3|-|TRBJ2-3
CAIRGAGDTQYF
TGTGCCATCAGGGGGGCAGGTGATACGCAGTATTTT